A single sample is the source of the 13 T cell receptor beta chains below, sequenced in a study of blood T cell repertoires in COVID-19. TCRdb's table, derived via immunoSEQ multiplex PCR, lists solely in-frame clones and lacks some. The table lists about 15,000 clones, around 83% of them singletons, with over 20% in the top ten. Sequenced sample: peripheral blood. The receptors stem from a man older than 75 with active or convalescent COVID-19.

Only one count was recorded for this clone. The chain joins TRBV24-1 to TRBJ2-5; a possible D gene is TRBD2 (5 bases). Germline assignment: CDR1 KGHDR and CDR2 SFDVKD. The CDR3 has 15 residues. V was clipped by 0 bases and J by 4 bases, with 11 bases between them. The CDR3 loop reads CATSDLTGIGETQYF. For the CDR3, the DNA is TGTGCCACCAGTGATTTGACGGGGATCGGAGAGACCCAGTACTTC.

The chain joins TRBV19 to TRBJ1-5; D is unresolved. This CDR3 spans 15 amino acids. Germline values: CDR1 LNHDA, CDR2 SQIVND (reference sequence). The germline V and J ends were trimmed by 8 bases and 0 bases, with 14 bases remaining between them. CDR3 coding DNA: TGTGCCAGTGAGGGTGCTCCCGGTAGCAATCAGCCCCAGCATTTT. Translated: CASEGAPGSNQPQHF.

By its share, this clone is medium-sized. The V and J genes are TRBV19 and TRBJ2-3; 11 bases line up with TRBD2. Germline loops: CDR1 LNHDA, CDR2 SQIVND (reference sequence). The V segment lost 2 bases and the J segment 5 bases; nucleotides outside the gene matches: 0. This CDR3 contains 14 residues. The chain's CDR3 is CASSITSGRDTQYF. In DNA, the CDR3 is TGTGCCAGTAGTATAACTAGCGGGAGAGATACGCAGTATTTT.

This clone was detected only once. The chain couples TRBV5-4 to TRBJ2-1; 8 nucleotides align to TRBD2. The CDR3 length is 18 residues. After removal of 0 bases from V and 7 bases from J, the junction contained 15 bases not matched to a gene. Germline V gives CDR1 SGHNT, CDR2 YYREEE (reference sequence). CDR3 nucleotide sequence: TGTGCCAGCAGCTTGGGCATCGGGGGGGCTCTCGATGATAATGAGCAGTTCTTC. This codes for CASSLGIGGALDDNEQFF.

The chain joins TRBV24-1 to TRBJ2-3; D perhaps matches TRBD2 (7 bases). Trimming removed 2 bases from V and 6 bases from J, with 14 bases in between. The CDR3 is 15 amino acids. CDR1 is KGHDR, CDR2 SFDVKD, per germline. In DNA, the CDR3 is TGTGCCACCAGTGATTACGCGGGGGCGGGGGATACGCAGTATTTT. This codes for CATSDYAGAGDTQYF.

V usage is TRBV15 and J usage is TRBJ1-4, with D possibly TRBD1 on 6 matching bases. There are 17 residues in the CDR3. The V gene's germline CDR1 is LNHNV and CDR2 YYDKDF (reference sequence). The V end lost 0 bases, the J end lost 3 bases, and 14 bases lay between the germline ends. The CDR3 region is CATSRENMQGPNEKLFF. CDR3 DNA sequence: TGTGCCACCAGCAGAGAGAATATGCAGGGGCCTAATGAAAAACTGTTTTTT.

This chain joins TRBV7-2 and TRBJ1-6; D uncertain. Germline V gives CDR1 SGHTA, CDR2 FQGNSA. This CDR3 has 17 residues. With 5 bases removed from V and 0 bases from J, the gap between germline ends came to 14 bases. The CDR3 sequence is CASSLSLGSSYNSPLHF. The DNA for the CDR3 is TGTGCCAGCAGCCTAAGTTTGGGGAGCTCCTATAATTCACCCCTCCACTTT.

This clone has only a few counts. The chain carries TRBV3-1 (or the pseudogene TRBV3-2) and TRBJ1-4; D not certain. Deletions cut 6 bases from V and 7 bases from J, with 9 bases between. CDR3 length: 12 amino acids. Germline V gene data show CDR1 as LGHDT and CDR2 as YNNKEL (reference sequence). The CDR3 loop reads CASRRYGEKLFF. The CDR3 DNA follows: TGTGCCAGCAGGCGGTACGGTGAAAAACTGTTTTTT.

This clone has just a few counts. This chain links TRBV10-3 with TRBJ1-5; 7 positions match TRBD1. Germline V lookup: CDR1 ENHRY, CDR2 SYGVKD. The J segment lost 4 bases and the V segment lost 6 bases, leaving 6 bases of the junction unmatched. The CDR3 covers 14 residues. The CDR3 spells CAISPGQLNQPQHF. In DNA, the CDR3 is TGTGCCATCAGCCCGGGACAGTTAAATCAGCCCCAGCATTTT.

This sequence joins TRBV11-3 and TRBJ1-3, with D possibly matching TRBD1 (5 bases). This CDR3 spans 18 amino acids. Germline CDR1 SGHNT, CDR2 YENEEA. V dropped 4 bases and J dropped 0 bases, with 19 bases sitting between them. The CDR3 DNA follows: TGTGCCAGCAGCTCCAAAAAGACAGCCCTGTCCTCTGGAAACACCATATATTTT. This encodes CASSSKKTALSSGNTIYF. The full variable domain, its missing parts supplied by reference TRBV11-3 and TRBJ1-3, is EAGVVQSPRYKIIEKKQPVAFWCNPISGHNTLYWYLQNLGQGPELLIRYENEEAVDDSQLPKDRFSAERLKGVDSTLKIQPAELGDSAVYLCASSSKKTALSSGNTIYFGEGSWLTVV.

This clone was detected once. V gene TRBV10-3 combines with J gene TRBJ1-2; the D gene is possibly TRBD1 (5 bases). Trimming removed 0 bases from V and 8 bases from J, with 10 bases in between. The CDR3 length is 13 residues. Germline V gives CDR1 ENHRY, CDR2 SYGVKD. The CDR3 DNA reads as TGTGCCATCAGTGAGTCGAGGGGAGGAGGCTACACCTTC. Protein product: CAISESRGGGYTF.

The CDR3 is CASSGGQGGGTQYF. DNA for the CDR3: TGTGCCAGCTCGGGGGGACAGGGAGGTGGTACGCAGTATTTT. The V gene is TRBV28, the J gene TRBJ2-3; 9 bases fit TRBD1. The CDR3 runs to 14 residues. Germline CDR1 is MDHEN and CDR2 is SYDVKM. The junction had 11 bases not matched to a gene; V was cut back by 8 bases and J by 8 bases.

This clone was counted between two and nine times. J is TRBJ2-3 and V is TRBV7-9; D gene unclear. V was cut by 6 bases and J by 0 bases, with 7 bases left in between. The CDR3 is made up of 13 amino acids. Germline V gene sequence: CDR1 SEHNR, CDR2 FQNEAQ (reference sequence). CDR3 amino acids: CASRPRSTDTQYF. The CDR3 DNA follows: TGTGCCAGCAGACCGAGAAGCACAGATACGCAGTATTTT.